This T cell receptor (beta chain) was sequenced in a study of CD8 T cells in ankylosing spondylitis (dated by TCRdb to 2016 to 2017). In terms of the full investigation: T cell receptor beta repertoires were profiled in healthy donors and ankylosing spondylitis patients so that disease-linked TCR variants could be found. Peripheral blood samples were taken, and synovial fluid was additionally collected from ankylosing spondylitis patients. The whole study cohort included 85 to 120 healthy donors and over 20 ankylosing spondylitis patients. The investigation overall reported the following: Some of the motif variants had been reported before in the synovial fluid and blood of reactive arthritis patients, a finding that suggests common disease-initiation mechanisms. The disease-linked clones were reported as significantly enriched in matched synovial fluid samples from ankylosing spondylitis patients. Blood from ankylosing spondylitis patients appeared to be characterized by a TCR beta motif composed of several highly homologous amino acid variants. The disease-linked clones showed a CD8+ phenotype and occurred at relatively low frequencies in peripheral blood.

This clonotype was recorded many times. No cognate antigen has been identified for it. No base quality information exists; no much larger clone differs at one position. Sequenced using an Illumina HiSeq 2500. Quantitative 5'-RACE with molecular barcodes was the method used to prepare the TCR beta libraries. On the study's bioinformatics: To identify disease-linked TCR variants, a new computational method was used, one built on a probabilistic model of VDJ rearrangement. TCRdb ran its own pipeline on the public reads, namely fastp trimming at Q25 and MiXCR clone calling, and kept in-frame beta chains. Records with the same CDR3 protein are collapsed into one entry carrying the most frequent genes and DNA. What appears here as the V and J calls and clone size reflects TCRdb's work, not the paper's. Here the sample has roughly 40,000 distinct CDR3 sequences; around 2.9% occur a single time. The top ten clones comprise roughly 4.4% of the sample.

The CDR3 starts with the cysteine, ends with the phenylalanine, and has 15 residues. Only CDR3 DNA is held: 45 bases, read in frame from base 1. V is trimmed back by 4 bases and J by 4 bases, and the junction contains 7 bases that no gene match accounts for. The germline V gene supplies CDR1 SGDLS and CDR2 YYNGEE. The chain was built from TRBV9 and TRBJ2-1; 8 nucleotides in the junction match TRBD2. The origin of this receptor is a male donor with ankylosing spondylitis or in good health (not recorded which). The sequenced sample was blood, either unsorted or a sorted T cell fraction (not recorded which). The DNA sequence is TGTGCCAGCAGCAAAATTAGCGGGAATTACAATGAGCAGTTCTTC. It is translated as CASSKISGNYNEQFF.